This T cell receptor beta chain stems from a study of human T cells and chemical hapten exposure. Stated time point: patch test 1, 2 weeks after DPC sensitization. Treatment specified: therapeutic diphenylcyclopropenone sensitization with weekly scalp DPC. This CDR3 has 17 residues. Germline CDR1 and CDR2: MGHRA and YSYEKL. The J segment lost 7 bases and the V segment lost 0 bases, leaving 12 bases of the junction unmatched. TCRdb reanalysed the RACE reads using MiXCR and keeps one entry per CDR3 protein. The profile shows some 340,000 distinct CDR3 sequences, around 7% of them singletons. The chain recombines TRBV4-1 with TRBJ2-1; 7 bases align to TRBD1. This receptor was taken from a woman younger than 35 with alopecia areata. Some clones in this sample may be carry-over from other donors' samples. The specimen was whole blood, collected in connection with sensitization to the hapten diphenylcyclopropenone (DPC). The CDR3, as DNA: TGCGCCAGCAGCCAAGATGAGAGTGGCAGGGGGTCGAATGAGCAGTTCTTC. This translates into CASSQDESGRGSNEQFF.